This T cell receptor beta chain was captured in a study of PD-1 blockade in classical Hodgkin lymphoma. Each patient's relapse followed autologous stem cell transplantation, and brentuximab vedotin exposure varied. As regards this clone: The antigen remains unidentified.

Study-level points and caveats: By C4D1, diversity of CD4+ TCRs had risen significantly, whereas that of CD8+ TCRs had not. Baseline TCR diversity was reportedly lower in newly diagnosed patients than in healthy donors. It was reported as lower still in relapsed/refractory patients. Lower baseline TCR diversity marked trial partial responders and progressors. After ASCT, patients who started nivolumab under 1 year later were excluded.

Measured with immunoSEQ multiplex PCR; TCRdb has only the in-frame clones, and not every one. This table holds approximately 70,000 clones, about 92% found once. This CDR3 has 17 residues. Trimming removed 2 bases from V and 2 bases from J; junction bases left unmatched: 9. The sequencing used peripheral blood mononuclear cells (PBMCs), collected at baseline. The rearrangement links TRBV6-7 to TRBJ1-5; TRBD1 matches 7 bases. TRBV6-7 is filed as an ORF, its function uncertain. The receptor was derived from a human donor with classical Hodgkin lymphoma. The chain's CDR3 is CASSYPEGGFGNQPQHF. The DNA of the CDR3 is TGTGCCAGCAGTTACCCCGAAGGGGGCTTTGGCAATCAGCCCCAGCATTTT.